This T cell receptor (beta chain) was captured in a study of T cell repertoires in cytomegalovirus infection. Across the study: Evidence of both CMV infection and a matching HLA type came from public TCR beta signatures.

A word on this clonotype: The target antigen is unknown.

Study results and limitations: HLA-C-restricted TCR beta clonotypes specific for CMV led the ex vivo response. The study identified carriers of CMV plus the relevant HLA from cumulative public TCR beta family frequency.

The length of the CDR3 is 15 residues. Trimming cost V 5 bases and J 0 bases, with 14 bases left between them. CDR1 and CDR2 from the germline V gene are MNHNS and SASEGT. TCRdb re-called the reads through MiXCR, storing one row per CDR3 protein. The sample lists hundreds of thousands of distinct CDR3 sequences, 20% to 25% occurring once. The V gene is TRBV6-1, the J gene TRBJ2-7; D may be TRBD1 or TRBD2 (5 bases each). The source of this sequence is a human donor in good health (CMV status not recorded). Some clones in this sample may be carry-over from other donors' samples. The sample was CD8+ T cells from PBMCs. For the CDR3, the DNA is TGTGCCAGCAGTCTTATTCGGGACCTCTCCTACGAGCAGTACTTC. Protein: CASSLIRDLSYEQYF.